These 26 T cell receptor beta chains originate from one sample sequenced in a study of radiation and T cells in renal cell carcinoma. The treatment is: treatment-naive control, cytoreductive nephrectomy. Libraries were prepared by immunoSEQ multiplex PCR; TCRdb keeps only in-frame clonotypes and omits some of them. The top ten clones hold approximately 18% of a sample with 14,000 to 15,000 clones, about two thirds of them seen once. Here the sequenced sample was tumor tissue, taken from a patient whose treatment was nephrectomy without radiotherapy. These receptors originate from a man in his fifties or sixties with renal cell carcinoma.

This clone was observed a few times. V is TRBV5-1 and J is TRBJ2-3, with D possibly TRBD2 on 5 matching bases. Between the trimmed V and J ends, which lost 4 bases and 6 bases, there was a span of 9 bases. The CDR3 has 12 residues. CDR1 and CDR2 from the germline V gene are SGHRS and YFSETQ. CDR3: CASSQQRDTQYF. The CDR3 coding sequence is TGCGCCAGCAGCCAGCAGCGGGATACGCAGTATTTT.

This clone was counted only a few times. The genes are TRBV19 and TRBJ1-2, with D possibly TRBD1 on 5 matching bases. V was pared by 0 bases and J by 14 bases, with 13 bases between. The CDR3 runs to 12 residues. Germline V gives CDR1 LNHDA, CDR2 SQIVND (reference sequence). The CDR3 bases are TGTGCCAGTAGTATAGATTTGAACAGGCTGACCTTC. It is translated as CASSIDLNRLTF.

The rearrangement uses TRBV27 and TRBJ2-7; D gene uncertain. CDR3 length: 11 amino acids. Trimming removed 2 bases from V and 6 bases from J, with 5 bases in between. Germline V gene lookup returns CDR1 MNHEY and CDR2 SMNVEV (reference sequence). CDR3 DNA sequence: TGTGCCAGCAGTTTAGGAGTCGAGCAGTACTTC. As protein: CASSLGVEQYF.

This clone came up a few times. This chain uses TRBV14 with TRBJ2-3; unclear D gene. The CDR3 runs to 13 residues. Germline V CDR1 and CDR2: SGHDN, FVKESK. The germline V and J ends were trimmed by 4 bases and 3 bases, with 8 bases remaining between them. For the CDR3, the DNA is TGTGCCAGCAGCCCGTTTGGGACAGATACGCAGTATTTT. Translated, it gives CASSPFGTDTQYF.

In its sample, this clone was seen once. The genes are TRBV7-6 and TRBJ2-1; weak D call: TRBD1 (6 bases). Trimming removed 5 bases at V and 10 bases at J, with 15 bases between. From germline, CDR1 is SGHVS and CDR2 FNYEAQ. This CDR3 spans 13 amino acids. CDR3 in amino acids: CASSKGENREQFF. The DNA of the CDR3 is TGTGCCAGCAGCAAGGGGGAAAACAGGGAGCAGTTCTTC.

This chain connects TRBV10-3 to TRBJ1-5, with 8 bases matching TRBD1. The germline V gene encodes CDR1 ENHRY and CDR2 SYGVKD. This CDR3 comprises 16 residues. The ends lost 3 bases at V and 9 bases at J; junction bases unmatched: 13. This CDR3 is CAISDSGTGPRGPQHF. The CDR3 DNA follows: TGTGCCATCAGTGACTCCGGGACAGGCCCACGAGGGCCCCAGCATTTT.

The chain is built from TRBV5-1 and TRBJ2-1, with D possibly being TRBD1 (5 bases). This CDR3 is built from 15 residues. Per germline, CDR1 SGHRS and CDR2 YFSETQ. With 0 bases removed from V and 8 bases from J, the gap between germline ends came to 15 bases. In DNA form, the CDR3 reads TGCGCCAGCAGCTTGGTGGGGCAGGTCGGCCATGAGCAGTTCTTC. Amino acids: CASSLVGQVGHEQFF.

The chain employs TRBV28 and TRBJ1-4; 8 bases fit TRBD1. The J segment lost 7 bases and the V segment lost 5 bases, leaving 9 bases of the junction unmatched. The CDR3 is 15 residues long. Per the germline V gene, CDR1 is MDHEN and CDR2 is SYDVKM. The CDR3 DNA reads as TGTGCCAGCAGTGATACAGGGGGGTCGGGTGAAAAACTGTTTTTT. Protein sequence: CASSDTGGSGEKLFF.

The DNA of the CDR3 is TGTGCCACCAGCAGATCCAGGGAAACCGGGGAGCTGTTTTTT. Translation gives CATSRSRETGELFF. The genes are TRBV15 and TRBJ2-2; tentatively, D is TRBD1 (5 bases). The germline gives CDR1 LNHNV, CDR2 YYDKDF (reference sequence). With 2 bases removed from V and 5 bases from J, the gap between germline ends came to 9 bases. The CDR3 spans 14 residues.

This sequence joins TRBV19 and TRBJ1-5; TRBD1 matches 10 bases. The V and J ends lost 5 bases and 0 bases, in that order; junction bases with no gene match: 10. The CDR3 sequence is 18 residues long. Germline V gives CDR1 LNHDA, CDR2 SQIVND (reference sequence). The CDR3: CASSSLGDRGYSNQPQHF. The CDR3 region has the DNA TGTGCCAGTAGTTCCCTCGGGGACAGGGGATATAGCAATCAGCCCCAGCATTTT. Supplemented by reference TRBV19 and TRBJ1-5, the full variable domain reads DGGITQSPKYLFRKEGQNVTLSCEQNLNHDAMYWYRQDPGQGLRLIYYSQIVNDFQKGDIAEGYSVSREKKESFPLTVTSAQKNPTAFYLCASSSLGDRGYSNQPQHFGDGTRLSIL.

This clone came up a few times. The V call is TRBV14, the J call TRBJ2-1; a weak D match, TRBD2 (5 bases). Germline V CDR1 and CDR2: SGHDN, FVKESK. V was shortened by 3 bases and J by 12 bases, with 6 bases between the two germline ends. This CDR3 comprises 10 residues. CDR3 coding DNA: TGTGCCAGCAGCCAGAGGGTGCAGTTCTTC. This encodes CASSQRVQFF. Supplemented by reference TRBV14 and TRBJ2-1, the full variable domain reads EAGVTQFPSHSVIEKGQTVTLRCDPISGHDNLYWYRRVMGKEIKFLLHFVKESKQDESGMPNNRFLAERTGGTYSTLKVQPAELEDSGVYFCASSQRVQFFGPGTRLTVL.

This clone was counted only a few times. Germline is not matched at one junction end, which may reflect a read error. The chain links TRBV7-7 to TRBJ1-2; no firm D call. The germline CDR1 and CDR2 sequences are SSHAT and FNYEAQ (reference sequence). This CDR3 is 10 amino acids long. The CDR3 DNA reads as TGTGCTAGCAGCTTGTTTGGCTACACCTTC. Encoded protein: CASSLFGYTF.

V and J are TRBV30 and TRBJ2-7, with 8 bases matching TRBD1. V gave up 3 bases and J gave up 1 base; unmatched junction bases: 2. Germline V gene data show CDR1 as GTSNPN and CDR2 as SVGIG (reference sequence). The CDR3 sequence is 13 residues long. CDR3: CAWSRDRSYEQYF. The CDR3 DNA follows: TGTGCCTGGAGCCGGGACAGGTCCTACGAGCAGTACTTC. Variable domain in full (rest from reference TRBV30 and TRBJ2-7): SQTIHQWPATLVQPVGSPLSLECTVEGTSNPNLYWYRQAAGRGLQLLFYSVGIGQISSEVPQNLSASRPQDRQFILSSKKLLLSDSGFYLCAWSRDRSYEQYFGPGTRLTVT.

This clone has only one observation. The CDR3 loop is CASEQDLNEKLFF. The CDR3 DNA sequence: TGTGCCAGTGAACAGGACCTTAATGAAAAACTGTTTTTT. The rearrangement uses TRBV28 and TRBJ1-4; TRBD1 might be the D (5 bases). V lost 9 bases and J lost 4, with 12 bases in between. Germline V CDR1 and CDR2: MDHEN, SYDVKM. The CDR3 extends over 13 amino acids.

The DNA for the CDR3 is TGTGCCAGCAGTGAGGGGGGTGCGGGGAACCACGAGCAGTACTTC. Its protein is CASSEGGAGNHEQYF. The chain has TRBV2 and TRBJ2-7; weak D call: TRBD2 (6 bases). The CDR3 sequence is 15 residues long. Germline CDR1 SNHLY, CDR2 FYNNEI. Trimming stripped 3 bases from V and 5 bases from J, with 17 bases between. The full variable domain, in which reference TRBV2 and TRBJ2-7 provide the parts outside the CDR3, is EPEVTQTPSHQVTQMGQEVILRCVPISNHLYFYWYRQILGQKVEFLVSFYNNEISEKSEIFDDQFSVERPDGSNFTLKIRSTKLEDSAMYFCASSEGGAGNHEQYFGPGTRLTVT.

The rearrangement uses TRBV5-4 and TRBJ1-2; D is ambiguous. V was shortened by 4 bases and J by 5 bases, with 9 bases between the two germline ends. The CDR3 sequence is 12 residues long. The germline V gene has CDR1 SGHNT and CDR2 YYREEE (reference sequence). CDR3 in DNA: TGTGCCAGCAGCCCTGGGCCTTATGGCTACACCTTC. It yields the protein CASSPGPYGYTF.

This clone ranks as medium-sized. This chain connects TRBV20-1 to TRBJ1-1; D is undetermined. V lost 3 bases and J lost 4, with 3 bases in between. CDR1 is DFQATT and CDR2 is SNEGSKA in the germline V gene (reference sequence). The CDR3 loop spans 10 amino acids. The CDR3 DNA reads TGCAGTGCTAGGGGCACTGAAGCTTTCTTT. This gives the protein CSARGTEAFF.

This clone has a single count. The chain employs TRBV7-3 and TRBJ2-5, with D unclear. Per germline, CDR1 SGHTA and CDR2 FQGTGA. The V end was cut by 5 bases, the J end by 7 bases, with 23 bases between. The CDR3 has 16 amino acids. CDR3 sequence reads: CASSQKKDGPPRTQYF. CDR3 bases: TGTGCCAGCAGCCAAAAGAAGGATGGACCGCCGAGGACCCAGTACTTC. The full variable domain, its missing parts supplied by reference TRBV7-3 and TRBJ2-5, is GAGVSQTPSNKVTEKGKYVELRCDPISGHTALYWYRQSLGQGPEFLIYFQGTGAADDSGLPNDRFFAVRPEGSVSTLKIQRTERGDSAVYLCASSQKKDGPPRTQYFGPGTRLLVL.

This chain connects TRBV15 to TRBJ2-7; D ambiguous. Germline loops: CDR1 LNHNV, CDR2 YYDKDF (reference sequence). The germline V and J ends were trimmed by 5 bases and 2 bases, with 13 bases remaining between them. The CDR3 contains 14 residues. CDR3 amino acids: CATSLNGPPYEQYF. CDR3 sequence (DNA): TGTGCCACCAGCCTAAACGGGCCCCCCTACGAGCAGTACTTC.

CDR3 bases: TGCGCCAGCAGCGCGCAACAGGGTTTCGGCGAAAAACTGTTTTTT. Its protein is CASSAQQGFGEKLFF. The chain couples TRBV5-1 to TRBJ1-4; possibly TRBD1 for D (6 bases). The germline gives CDR1 SGHRS, CDR2 YFSETQ. Trimming took 4 bases from V and 8 from J, leaving 18 bases between them. The CDR3 length is 15 residues.

This clone was detected once. The chain employs TRBV19 and TRBJ2-6; D is unresolved. The CDR3 is 15 amino acids. V gave up 3 bases and J gave up 4 bases, with 10 bases separating them. Germline V gene sequence: CDR1 LNHDA, CDR2 SQIVND (reference sequence). CDR3 residues: CASSIMFSGANVLTF. CDR3 coding DNA: TGTGCCAGTAGTATTATGTTCTCCGGGGCCAACGTCCTGACTTTC.

The chain has TRBV5-1 and TRBJ2-1; weak D call: TRBD2 (5 bases). The CDR3 extends over 15 amino acids. Germline V gives CDR1 SGHRS, CDR2 YFSETQ. The V end lost 6 bases, the J end lost 0 bases, and 13 bases lay between the germline ends. This CDR3 is CASNGEPTSYNEQFF. CDR3 DNA sequence: TGCGCCAGCAATGGGGAGCCCACCTCCTACAATGAGCAGTTCTTC.

The rearrangement uses TRBV5-5 and TRBJ2-5, with 10 bases matching TRBD1. The CDR3 extends over 14 amino acids. The junction had 4 bases not matched to a gene; V was cut back by 4 bases and J by 4 bases. Germline CDR1 and CDR2: SGHKS and YYEKEE (reference sequence). DNA for the CDR3: TGTGCCAGCAGCCCGGGACAGGGGAGAGAGACCCAGTACTTC. It is translated as CASSPGQGRETQYF.

The V and J genes are TRBV10-3 and TRBJ2-5; D not resolved. CDR3 length equals 14 residues. CDR1 is ENHRY and CDR2 is SYGVKD in the germline V gene. Trimming cost V 3 bases and J 5 bases, with 13 bases left between them. In DNA, the CDR3 is TGTGCCATCAGTGACCATGGGGAAGGGGAGACCCAGTACTTC. Residues: CAISDHGEGETQYF.

This chain links TRBV10-3 with TRBJ2-5; 12 positions agree with TRBD2. CDR3 length equals 16 residues. Germline lookup yields CDR1 ENHRY and CDR2 SYGVKD. The J segment lost 4 bases and the V segment lost 3 bases, leaving 6 bases of the junction unmatched. The CDR3 loop reads CAISDLAGGRVETQYF. For the CDR3, the DNA is TGTGCCATCAGTGATCTAGCGGGGGGGAGGGTAGAGACCCAGTACTTC.

This clone was detected only a few times. V and J are TRBV5-6 and TRBJ1-1; the D is unclear. The CDR3 totals 15 residues. With 2 bases removed from V and 1 base from J, the gap between germline ends came to 12 bases. Germline V gene lookup returns CDR1 SGHDT and CDR2 YYEEEE. The CDR3 loop is CASSFRRSGNTEAFF. DNA for the CDR3: TGTGCCAGCAGCTTTCGACGGTCCGGGAACACTGAAGCTTTCTTT. The full variable domain, completed using reference TRBV5-6 and TRBJ1-1, is DAGVTQSPTHLIKTRGQQVTLRCSPKSGHDTVSWYQQALGQGPQFIFQYYEEEERQRGNFPDRFSGHQFPNYSSELNVNALLLGDSALYLCASSFRRSGNTEAFFGQGTRLTVV.